This is a list of T cell receptor beta chains from one sample in a study of OX40 agonist ivuxolimab in advanced cancers. Sequencing was performed with immunoSEQ multiplex PCR; in TCRdb, only in-frame clones are kept and a portion is missing. Of 65,000 to 85,000 clones listed, 75% to 90% are singletons. The sample consisted of CD4+ or CD8+ T cells sorted from blood, taken in a trial of the OX40 agonist ivuxolimab. The source is an adult with an advanced solid tumor such as melanoma, head and neck, liver or kidney cancer. The CDR3 runs from the conserved cysteine through the conserved F or W. Fields, in order: CDR3 DNA, CDR3 protein, V gene, J gene, D gene, clone size. The D gene is left open where the match is weak. A row's size may be missing; if present it is once, few, many or a size class.

CDR3nt: -
CDR3aa: CASSKALWGQGIHSGANVLTF
v_gene: TRBV21-1
j_gene: TRBJ2-6
d_gene: -
abundance: -

CDR3nt: TGTGCCAGCACCCTAACAGGGGATAATTCACCCCTCCACTTT
CDR3aa: CASTLTGDNSPLHF
v_gene: TRBV28
j_gene: TRBJ1-6
d_gene: TRBD1
abundance: -

CDR3nt: TGTGCCAGCAGTTCGGACAGGGTGGGAAACTATGGCTACACCTTC
CDR3aa: CASSSDRVGNYGYTF
v_gene: TRBV6-1
j_gene: TRBJ1-2
d_gene: TRBD1
abundance: -

CDR3nt: TGTGCCAGCAGTCATACAGGGGGCCTCTACGAGCAGTACTTC
CDR3aa: CASSHTGGLYEQYF
v_gene: TRBV27
j_gene: TRBJ2-7
d_gene: TRBD1
abundance: -

CDR3nt: TGTGCCAGCAGGGGGGGCCAGCAGACAGGGGTCTATGGCTACACCTTC
CDR3aa: CASRGGQQTGVYGYTF
v_gene: TRBV28
j_gene: TRBJ1-2
d_gene: TRBD1
abundance: -

CDR3nt: TGTGCCAGCACCATGACCGTTAGCAGCGAGCAGTTCTTC
CDR3aa: CASTMTVSSEQFF
v_gene: TRBV28
j_gene: TRBJ2-1
d_gene: -
abundance: -

CDR3nt: TGCGCCAGCAGCCAACTGAGCGGGAGGAGTATTCCCCCAGATACGCAGTATTTT
CDR3aa: CASSQLSGRSIPPDTQYF
v_gene: TRBV4-1
j_gene: TRBJ2-3
d_gene: TRBD2
abundance: -

CDR3nt: TGCGCCAGCAGCCACACTAAGGACAGAAACTATGGCTACACCTTC
CDR3aa: CASSHTKDRNYGYTF
v_gene: TRBV4-1
j_gene: TRBJ1-2
d_gene: -
abundance: -

CDR3nt: TGTGCCAGCTCAAGAGGGACAGAAGAGACCCAGTACTTC
CDR3aa: CASSRGTEETQYF
v_gene: TRBV18
j_gene: TRBJ2-5
d_gene: TRBD1
abundance: -

CDR3nt: TGTGCCAGCAGTTGGGACGATCAGCCCCAGCATTTT
CDR3aa: CASSWDDQPQHF
v_gene: TRBV2
j_gene: TRBJ1-5
d_gene: -
abundance: -

CDR3nt: TGTGCCAGCAGTTCCCCCGGTCGCTATGGCTACACCTTC
CDR3aa: CASSSPGRYGYTF
v_gene: TRBV28
j_gene: TRBJ1-2
d_gene: -
abundance: -

CDR3nt: TGTGCCAGTATCGAGCAGGGTTTGGGCAATCAGCCCCAGCATTTT
CDR3aa: CASIEQGLGNQPQHF
v_gene: TRBV19
j_gene: TRBJ1-5
d_gene: -
abundance: -

CDR3nt: TGTGCCAGCAGTTCCCACCTCGAGCAGTACTTC
CDR3aa: CASSSHLEQYF
v_gene: TRBV28
j_gene: TRBJ2-7
d_gene: -
abundance: -

CDR3nt: TGTGCCAGTAGTATAGCGGGCCTATACAATGAGCAGTTCTTC
CDR3aa: CASSIAGLYNEQFF
v_gene: TRBV19
j_gene: TRBJ2-1
d_gene: -
abundance: -

CDR3nt: TGTGCCAGCAGCGGGCTGGCTTCCTACGAGCAGTACTTC
CDR3aa: CASSGLASYEQYF
v_gene: TRBV9
j_gene: TRBJ2-7
d_gene: -
abundance: -

CDR3nt: TGTGCCAGCAGTACTACAGGGTTCTACGAGCAGTACTTC
CDR3aa: CASSTTGFYEQYF
v_gene: TRBV6-5
j_gene: TRBJ2-7
d_gene: -
abundance: once

CDR3nt: TGTGCCAGCACACAGGAGTTAACTAGCACAGATACGCAGTATTTT
CDR3aa: CASTQELTSTDTQYF
v_gene: TRBV2
j_gene: TRBJ2-3
d_gene: -
abundance: few

CDR3nt: TGTGCCAGCGCGTTAACCGTGAACACTGAAGCTTTCTTT
CDR3aa: CASALTVNTEAFF
v_gene: TRBV6-4
j_gene: TRBJ1-1
d_gene: -
abundance: -

CDR3nt: TGTGCCAGCAGTTACGGCAATTCACCCCTCCACTTT
CDR3aa: CASSYGNSPLHF
v_gene: TRBV27
j_gene: TRBJ1-6
d_gene: -
abundance: few

CDR3nt: TGTGCCTGGAGTCACTTAACCTATGGCTACACCTTC
CDR3aa: CAWSHLTYGYTF
v_gene: TRBV30
j_gene: TRBJ1-2
d_gene: -
abundance: -

CDR3nt: TGTGCCAGCAGCCCGGACAGGGGGTTATATGGCTACACCTTC
CDR3aa: CASSPDRGLYGYTF
v_gene: TRBV28
j_gene: TRBJ1-2
d_gene: TRBD1
abundance: -

CDR3nt: TGTGCCAGCAGTTACACTCCGGGGGGAGAGACCCAGTACTTC
CDR3aa: CASSYTPGGETQYF
v_gene: TRBV6-6
j_gene: TRBJ2-5
d_gene: TRBD2
abundance: -

CDR3nt: TGTGCCAGTCGAGGATTGGATGAGGCAACTAATGAAAAACTGTTTTTT
CDR3aa: CASRGLDEATNEKLFF
v_gene: TRBV19
j_gene: TRBJ1-4
d_gene: -
abundance: -

CDR3nt: TGTGCCAGCAGCCAAGGCCAGCGGGGCAGCACAGATACGCAGTATTTT
CDR3aa: CASSQGQRGSTDTQYF
v_gene: TRBV4-2
j_gene: TRBJ2-3
d_gene: TRBD2
abundance: -

CDR3nt: TGTGCCAGCAGCTTAAGGGAGGGCAATGAAAAACTGTTTTTT
CDR3aa: CASSLREGNEKLFF
v_gene: TRBV7-4
j_gene: TRBJ1-4
d_gene: -
abundance: -

CDR3nt: TGTGCCAGTAGTATAGGGGGCGAGCAGTACTTC
CDR3aa: CASSIGGEQYF
v_gene: TRBV19
j_gene: TRBJ2-7
d_gene: -
abundance: -

CDR3nt: TGTGCCAGCAGCCAAGCGGGGCCAGAGACCCAGTACTTC
CDR3aa: CASSQAGPETQYF
v_gene: TRBV14
j_gene: TRBJ2-5
d_gene: -
abundance: -

CDR3nt: TGTGCCAGCAGCGTAATGGGCGGGAGCCAGGAGCAGTACTTC
CDR3aa: CASSVMGGSQEQYF
v_gene: TRBV9
j_gene: TRBJ2-7
d_gene: TRBD2
abundance: -

CDR3nt: TGTGCCAGCTCAAAGGACAGATCTAATTCACCCCTCCACTTT
CDR3aa: CASSKDRSNSPLHF
v_gene: TRBV18
j_gene: TRBJ1-6
d_gene: -
abundance: -

CDR3nt: TGCGCCAGCTCACCAGGAGGCGGTCGGGCTGGCTACACCTTC
CDR3aa: CASSPGGGRAGYTF
v_gene: TRBV18
j_gene: TRBJ1-2
d_gene: -
abundance: -

CDR3nt: TGTGCCAGCAGCCACCGGGACAGGTTGGCTGAGCAGTTCTTC
CDR3aa: CASSHRDRLAEQFF
v_gene: TRBV5-4
j_gene: TRBJ2-1
d_gene: TRBD1
abundance: -

CDR3nt: TGTGCCAGCAGCGAACAGGGGGCGGAAATCAACACTGAAGCTTTCTTT
CDR3aa: CASSEQGAEINTEAFF
v_gene: TRBV7-8
j_gene: TRBJ1-1
d_gene: TRBD1
abundance: -

CDR3nt: TGCGCCAGCAGCTTGGGGACTAGCGGGGTGTTTGTGGACTTC
CDR3aa: CASSLGTSGVFVDF
v_gene: TRBV5-1
j_gene: TRBJ2-5
d_gene: TRBD2
abundance: -

CDR3nt: TGTGCCAGCAGTTTGGGGACCGCCTTTTGGGAGGATTCACCCCTCCACTTT
CDR3aa: CASSLGTAFWEDSPLHF
v_gene: TRBV28
j_gene: TRBJ1-6
d_gene: -
abundance: -

CDR3nt: TGCGCCAGCAGCTTGGAGGGGGGCTTTGGAAACACCATATATTTT
CDR3aa: CASSLEGGFGNTIYF
v_gene: TRBV5-1
j_gene: TRBJ1-3
d_gene: -
abundance: -

CDR3nt: TGTGCCAGCAGTCTTAGGCGGTACCGGGGGGTGTTTTTT
CDR3aa: CASSLRRYRGVFF
v_gene: TRBV28
j_gene: TRBJ2-2
d_gene: TRBD2
abundance: once

CDR3nt: TGTGCCAGCAGTGATTGGACAGGGGGCACTGAAGCTTTCTTT
CDR3aa: CASSDWTGGTEAFF
v_gene: TRBV2
j_gene: TRBJ1-1
d_gene: TRBD1
abundance: -

CDR3nt: TGCGCCAGCTTCGCAGGACAGGGTCCTGGAAACACCATATATTTT
CDR3aa: CASFAGQGPGNTIYF
v_gene: TRBV5-1
j_gene: TRBJ1-3
d_gene: TRBD1
abundance: -

CDR3nt: TGTGCCAGCAGTGAAGCTTTTCCGAATGGCTACACCTTC
CDR3aa: CASSEAFPNGYTF
v_gene: TRBV6-1
j_gene: TRBJ1-2
d_gene: -
abundance: -

CDR3nt: TGTGCCAGCAGTACTCCGGGGACACCTTCCACTAATGAAAAACTGTTTTTT
CDR3aa: CASSTPGTPSTNEKLFF
v_gene: TRBV28
j_gene: TRBJ1-4
d_gene: -
abundance: -

CDR3nt: TGTGCCTGGAACTCTCTTGTAACAGATACGCAGTATTTT
CDR3aa: CAWNSLVTDTQYF
v_gene: TRBV30
j_gene: TRBJ2-3
d_gene: -
abundance: -

CDR3nt: TGCGCCAGCAGCTTGGCCGGCGGCGGGAACACTGAAGCTTTCTTT
CDR3aa: CASSLAGGGNTEAFF
v_gene: TRBV5-1
j_gene: TRBJ1-1
d_gene: -
abundance: -

CDR3nt: TGTGCCTGGAGTACTACAGGGTCCACTGAAGCTTTCTTT
CDR3aa: CAWSTTGSTEAFF
v_gene: TRBV30
j_gene: TRBJ1-1
d_gene: -
abundance: -

CDR3nt: TGTGCCAGCAGCGAGTCGACTTTTACCAATGAGCAGTTCTTC
CDR3aa: CASSESTFTNEQFF
v_gene: TRBV7-9
j_gene: TRBJ2-1
d_gene: -
abundance: -

CDR3nt: TGTGCCAGTCGACCCGGGACAGTCTACAATGAGCAGTTCTTC
CDR3aa: CASRPGTVYNEQFF
v_gene: TRBV6-5
j_gene: TRBJ2-1
d_gene: TRBD1
abundance: -

CDR3nt: TGTGCCAGCAATGAGCACAGCCAAAACACTGAAGCTTTCTTT
CDR3aa: CASNEHSQNTEAFF
v_gene: TRBV2
j_gene: TRBJ1-1
d_gene: -
abundance: once

CDR3nt: TGCGCCAGCAGCCCGAGCGGGAACGGGGAGACCCAGTACTTC
CDR3aa: CASSPSGNGETQYF
v_gene: TRBV5-1
j_gene: TRBJ2-5
d_gene: TRBD2
abundance: -

CDR3nt: TGTGCCAGCAGCGTAGGAGGGCCGGGTGTGAACGAGCAGTACTTC
CDR3aa: CASSVGGPGVNEQYF
v_gene: TRBV9
j_gene: TRBJ2-7
d_gene: -
abundance: -